This entry lists 18 T cell receptor beta chains sequenced from one sample in a study of a mutant IDH1 vaccine in newly diagnosed glioma. Some clones are missing from TCRdb's copy, which holds only in-frame ones; the method was immunoSEQ multiplex PCR. The data hold about 96,000 clones, with about four fifths observed a single time. The time point was: baseline, week 1 (first vaccination visit). The treatment was: pre-vaccination baseline after standard-of-care therapy. Sequencing used PBMCs, obtained from a glioma patient treated with radiotherapy, temozolomide or both. The receptors originated from a man aged 40-49 years with glioma.

The genes are TRBV4-2 and TRBJ2-1; 8 nucleotides agree with TRBD1. Losses at the gene ends were 0 bases for V and 8 bases for J; bases not matched to a gene: 9. Germline values: CDR1 LGHNA, CDR2 YNFKEQ. The CDR3 spans 16 residues. In DNA form, the CDR3 reads TGTGCCAGCAGCCAAGAACCCGGGACAGGCCTCGATGAGCAGTTCTTC. This translates into CASSQEPGTGLDEQFF.

This clone ranks as medium-sized (0.01 to 0.1%). The chain joins TRBV10-1 to TRBJ1-2; weak D call: TRBD1 (6 bases). V was pared by 11 bases and J by 2 bases, with 18 bases between. The CDR3 has 14 amino acids. Germline CDR1 is WNHNN and CDR2 is SYGVQD (reference sequence). CDR3 sequence: CAGTLRTANYGYTF. CDR3 sequence (DNA): TGCGCCGGAACACTTCGGACAGCAAACTATGGCTACACCTTC.

This clone has just one count. The V call is TRBV25-1, the J call TRBJ2-2; D tentatively fits TRBD1 or TRBD2 (5 bases each). This CDR3 comprises 17 residues. Deletions cut 6 bases from V and 0 bases from J, with 17 bases between. The germline CDR1 and CDR2 sequences are MGHDK and SYGVNS. The CDR3 loop reads CASSRRDPVANTGELFF. DNA of the CDR3: TGTGCCAGCAGCCGCCGGGACCCCGTCGCGAACACCGGGGAGCTGTTTTTT.

V gene TRBV2 combines with J gene TRBJ1-4; unclear D gene. The CDR3 length is 12 residues. V lost 8 bases and J lost 8, with 12 bases in between. CDR1 is SNHLY, CDR2 FYNNEI, per germline. As DNA, the CDR3 is TGTGCCAGCGGGCGAGATAGAGAAAAACTGTTTTTT. The encoded protein is CASGRDREKLFF.

The rearrangement joins TRBV11-2 to TRBJ2-2; unclear D gene. Between the trimmed V and J ends, which lost 6 bases and 7 bases, there was a span of 15 bases. From germline, CDR1 is SGHAT and CDR2 FQNNGV. This CDR3 region has 14 residues. The chain's CDR3 is CASRKGFGDGELFF. CDR3 DNA sequence: TGTGCCAGCAGGAAAGGCTTCGGTGACGGGGAGCTGTTTTTT.

The chain joins TRBV2 to TRBJ1-1, with TRBD1 matching over 8 bases. Unmatched junction bases numbered 4, after V lost 6 bases and J lost 4 bases. Germline V gene data show CDR1 as SNHLY and CDR2 as FYNNEI. The CDR3 runs 13 residues. CDR3 region: CASRVTGGTEAFF. The CDR3 bases are TGTGCCAGCAGAGTAACAGGGGGCACTGAAGCTTTCTTT.

This clone was seen a single time. The chain carries TRBV7-9 and TRBJ2-6; maybe TRBD2 (6 bases). Germline V lookup: CDR1 SEHNR, CDR2 FQNEAQ (reference sequence). The CDR3 consists of 16 residues. V was trimmed by 8 bases and J by 0 bases, leaving 14 bases between them. The CDR3 region has the DNA TGTGCCAGCTCCCATTGGGAGGTCTCTGGGGCCAACGTCCTGACTTTC. Translated, it gives CASSHWEVSGANVLTF.

The CDR3 nucleotides read TGTGCCAGCAGCTCCCGTGGGACAGAAGAGACCCAGTACTTC. Its translation is CASSSRGTEETQYF. The genes are TRBV13 and TRBJ2-5, with TRBD1 matching over 7 bases. J gave up 3 bases and V 4 bases, and 5 bases lay outside the gene matches. CDR3 size: 14 residues. The germline V gene encodes CDR1 PRHDT and CDR2 FYEKMQ (reference sequence).

CDR3 in amino acids: CASSHGQGRAGNTIYF. Here the CDR3 DNA reads TGTGCCAGCAGTCACGGACAGGGGAGGGCTGGAAACACCATATATTTT. The rearrangement links TRBV6-6 to TRBJ1-3, with 9 bases that match TRBD1. Germline CDR1 and CDR2: MNHNY and SVGAGI (reference sequence). The CDR3 extends over 16 amino acids. After removal of 5 bases from V and 2 bases from J, the junction contained 7 bases not matched to a gene.

This clone has just a few counts. The chain links TRBV19 to TRBJ1-5; D gene unclear. The CDR3 runs 16 residues. Germline CDR1 is LNHDA and CDR2 is SQIVND (reference sequence). The germline V and J ends were trimmed by 1 base and 0 bases, with 10 bases remaining between them. This chain's CDR3 is CASSIGPQNSNQPQHF. As DNA, the CDR3 is TGTGCCAGTAGTATAGGTCCCCAGAATAGCAATCAGCCCCAGCATTTT. Combining the CDR3 with reference TRBV19 and TRBJ1-5 gives the whole variable domain DGGITQSPKYLFRKEGQNVTLSCEQNLNHDAMYWYRQDPGQGLRLIYYSQIVNDFQKGDIAEGYSVSREKKESFPLTVTSAQKNPTAFYLCASSIGPQNSNQPQHFGDGTRLSIL.

This chain uses TRBV9 with TRBJ2-3; possibly TRBD2 for D (5 bases). Germline V gene lookup returns CDR1 SGDLS and CDR2 YYNGEE. CDR3 length: 15 amino acids. Trimming cost V 0 bases and J 8 bases, with 16 bases left between them. The CDR3 spells CASSVVATPSGTQYF. CDR3 sequence (DNA): TGTGCCAGCAGCGTAGTGGCGACCCCCAGCGGTACGCAGTATTTT.

V is TRBV7-2 and J is TRBJ1-4; 7 bases are a match to TRBD1. CDR1 and CDR2 from the germline V gene are SGHTA and FQGNSA. V dropped 4 bases and J dropped 2; count of bases not matched to a gene: 10. CDR3 length: 17 residues. CDR3 residues: CASSYHYPRGTNEKLFF. The CDR3 nucleotides read TGTGCCAGCAGCTACCACTACCCCAGGGGGACTAATGAAAAACTGTTTTTT.

The chain carries TRBV12-5 and TRBJ2-1; 11 bases agree with TRBD1. Germline V gene data show CDR1 as LGHNT and CDR2 as FRNRAP. This CDR3 region has 16 residues. The V and J ends lost 4 bases and 6 bases, in that order; junction bases with no gene match: 8. The CDR3 DNA reads as TGTGCTAGTGGTTGGGCAGGACAGGGGGCCATCAATGAGCAGTTCTTC. Protein product: CASGWAGQGAINEQFF.

This clone was observed once. The chain has TRBV11-2 and TRBJ2-3; 9 nucleotides agree with TRBD1. Looked up from germline, CDR1 is SGHAT and CDR2 is FQNNGV. The V and J ends lost 6 bases and 3 bases, in that order; junction bases with no gene match: 4. The CDR3 is made up of 14 amino acids. CDR3 in DNA: TGTGCCAGCAGTTTACAGGGGGCAACAGATACGCAGTATTTT. This codes for CASSLQGATDTQYF. Full variable domain (remainder filled in from reference TRBV11-2 and TRBJ2-3): EAGVAQSPRYKIIEKRQSVAFWCNPISGHATLYWYQQILGQGPKLLIQFQNNGVVDDSQLPKDRFSAERLKGVDSTLKIQPAKLEDSAVYLCASSLQGATDTQYFGPGTRLTVL.

The genes are TRBV29-1 and TRBJ2-7; 7 bases align to TRBD2. Trimming removed 3 bases from V and 4 bases from J; junction bases left unmatched: 9. CDR1 and CDR2 (germline): SQVTM, ANQGSEA. This CDR3 comprises 14 residues. For the CDR3, the DNA is TGCAGCGTTGAGGGGGGGAGCCTGGGATACGAGCAGTACTTC. This encodes CSVEGGSLGYEQYF.

The chain employs TRBV7-2 and TRBJ2-2, with 9 bases identical to TRBD1. CDR3 length: 15 residues. With 4 bases clipped from V and 1 base from J, the junction kept 1 base outside the gene matches. The germline gives CDR1 SGHTA, CDR2 FQGNSA. CDR3 coding DNA: TGTGCCAGCAGCTCGGGACAGGGGAACACCGGGGAGCTGTTTTTT. Its protein product is CASSSGQGNTGELFF.

The V gene is TRBV11-3, the J gene TRBJ2-7, with D uncertain. The CDR3 contains 15 residues. Trimming cost V 4 bases and J 7 bases, with 20 bases left between them. Germline CDR1 is SGHNT and CDR2 is YENEEA. For the CDR3, the DNA is TGTGCCAGCAGCTCCAGATCGGTACTGGCCGGGGAGCAGTACTTC. Protein: CASSSRSVLAGEQYF. Based on the CDR3 plus reference TRBV11-3 and TRBJ2-7, the full variable domain is EAGVVQSPRYKIIEKKQPVAFWCNPISGHNTLYWYLQNLGQGPELLIRYENEEAVDDSQLPKDRFSAERLKGVDSTLKIQPAELGDSAVYLCASSSRSVLAGEQYFGPGTRLTVT.

The chain uses TRBV5-5 and TRBJ2-3, with D maybe TRBD2 (5 bases). The germline V and J ends were trimmed by 7 bases and 4 bases, with 13 bases remaining between them. This CDR3 region has 13 residues. Germline V gives CDR1 SGHKS, CDR2 YYEKEE (reference sequence). CDR3 amino acids: CASGAVPADTQYF. The DNA for the CDR3 is TGTGCCAGCGGAGCGGTGCCAGCAGATACGCAGTATTTT.